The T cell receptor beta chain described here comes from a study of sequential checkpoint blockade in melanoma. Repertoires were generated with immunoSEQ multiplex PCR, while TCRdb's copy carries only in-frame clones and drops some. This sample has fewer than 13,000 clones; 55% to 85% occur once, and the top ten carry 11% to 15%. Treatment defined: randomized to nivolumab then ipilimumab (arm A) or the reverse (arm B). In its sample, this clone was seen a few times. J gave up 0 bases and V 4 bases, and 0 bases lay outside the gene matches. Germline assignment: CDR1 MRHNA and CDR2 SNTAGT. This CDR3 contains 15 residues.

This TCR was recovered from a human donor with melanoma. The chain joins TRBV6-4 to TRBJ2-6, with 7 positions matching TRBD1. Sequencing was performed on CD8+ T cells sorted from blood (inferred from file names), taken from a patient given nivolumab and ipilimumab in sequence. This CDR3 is CASSGDSSGANVLTF. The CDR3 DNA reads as TGTGCCAGCAGTGGGGACAGCTCTGGGGCCAACGTCCTGACTTTC.